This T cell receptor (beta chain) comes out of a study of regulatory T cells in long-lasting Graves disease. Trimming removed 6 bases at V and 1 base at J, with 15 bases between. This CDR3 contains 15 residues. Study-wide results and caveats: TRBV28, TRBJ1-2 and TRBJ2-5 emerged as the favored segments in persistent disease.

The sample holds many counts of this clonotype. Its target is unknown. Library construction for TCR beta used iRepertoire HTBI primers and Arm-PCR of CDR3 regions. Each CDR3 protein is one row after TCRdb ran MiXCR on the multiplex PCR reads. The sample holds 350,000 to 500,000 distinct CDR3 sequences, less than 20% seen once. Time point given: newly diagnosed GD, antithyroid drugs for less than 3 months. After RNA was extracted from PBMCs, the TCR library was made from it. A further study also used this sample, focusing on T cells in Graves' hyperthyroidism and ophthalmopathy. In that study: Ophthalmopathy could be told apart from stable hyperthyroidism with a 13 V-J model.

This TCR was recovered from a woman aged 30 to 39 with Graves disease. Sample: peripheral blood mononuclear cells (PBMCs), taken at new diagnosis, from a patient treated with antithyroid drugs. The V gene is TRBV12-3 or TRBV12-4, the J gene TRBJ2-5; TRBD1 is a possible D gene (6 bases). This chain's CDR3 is CASSPDSVGQETQYF. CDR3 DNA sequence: TGTGCCAGCAGCCCGGACAGTGTTGGCCAAGAGACCCAGTACTTC.